Following are 23 T cell receptor beta chains from one sample sequenced in a study of response to subunit inactivated influenza vaccine. TCRdb independently ran MiXCR on the RT-PCR reads; one entry per CDR3 protein. Of 500,000 to 600,000 distinct CDR3 sequences listed, less than 15% are singletons. The sequences come from PBMCs from blood, collected 11 to 12 days after vaccination. Receptors were obtained from a man aged 45-65 years who received an inactivated influenza vaccine.

This clonotype has a handful of counts. In nucleotides, the CDR3 is TGTGCCAGCAGTTGGGGACTAGCGGGAGCAGGAGATCAATACGAGCAGTACTTC. Translation gives CASSWGLAGAGDQYEQYF. This rearrangement joins TRBV12-3 or TRBV12-4 to TRBJ2-7; TRBD2 matches at 14 bases. The CDR3 sequence is 18 residues long. Trimming took 4 bases from V and 4 from J; bases not matched to a gene: 12.

Many counts were recorded for this clonotype. The rearrangement joins TRBV12-3 or TRBV12-4 to TRBJ2-5; D is possibly TRBD1 (5 bases). This CDR3 contains 13 residues. Trimming took off 5 bases at V and 1 base at J, with 8 bases between the two ends. The CDR3 DNA sequence: TGTGCCAGCAGTGCTGACAGCCAAGAGACCCAGTACTTC. Translation: CASSADSQETQYF.

This clonotype was detected only a few times. This chain uses TRBV2 with TRBJ2-7; either TRBD1 or TRBD2 may supply D (5 bases each). With 6 bases removed from V and 7 bases from J, the gap between germline ends came to 16 bases. This CDR3 has 13 amino acids. Germline lookup yields CDR1 SNHLY and CDR2 FYNNEI. This CDR3 is CASSLTGSGEQYF. DNA of the CDR3: TGTGCCAGCAGCCTAACAGGATCGGGAGAGCAGTACTTC.

Only a few counts were recorded for this clonotype. The chain carries TRBV30 and TRBJ2-7, with D possibly called TRBD1 or TRBD2 (5 bases each). V was pared by 2 bases and J by 7 bases, with 12 bases between. The CDR3 runs 12 residues. CDR1 and CDR2 from the germline V gene are GTSNPN and SVGIG (reference sequence). CDR3 protein: CAWSNPGPEQYF. The CDR3 nucleotides read TGTGCCTGGAGTAATCCGGGGCCTGAGCAGTACTTC.

The chain employs TRBV4-1 and TRBJ1-5, with D maybe TRBD1 (5 bases). The germline CDR1 and CDR2 sequences are MGHRA and YSYEKL. V dropped 5 bases and J dropped 7 bases, with 18 bases sitting between them. The CDR3 is made up of 15 amino acids. In nucleotides, the CDR3 is TGCGCCAGCAGCGCAACGAGGGGCTCGGGGCAGCCCCAGCATTTT. As protein: CASSATRGSGQPQHF.

This clonotype showed up just a few times. This chain joins TRBV11-2 and TRBJ2-2, with 9 positions matching TRBD1. Germline V lookup: CDR1 SGHAT, CDR2 FQNNGV. With 4 bases clipped from V and 1 base from J, the junction kept 13 bases outside the gene matches. The CDR3 loop spans 19 amino acids. This chain's CDR3 is CASSSRQGGRHKNTGELFF. CDR3 in DNA: TGTGCCAGCAGCTCCCGACAGGGGGGACGACATAAGAACACCGGGGAGCTGTTTTTT. Supplemented by reference TRBV11-2 and TRBJ2-2, the full variable domain reads EAGVAQSPRYKIIEKRQSVAFWCNPISGHATLYWYQQILGQGPKLLIQFQNNGVVDDSQLPKDRFSAERLKGVDSTLKIQPAKLEDSAVYLCASSSRQGGRHKNTGELFFGEGSRLTVL.

The rearrangement links TRBV12-3 or TRBV12-4 to TRBJ2-5; 11 bases are shared with TRBD2. With 6 bases clipped from V and 2 bases from J, the junction kept 5 bases outside the gene matches. The CDR3 has 15 residues. CDR3 DNA: TGTGCCAGCAGCCGGACTAGCGGGCGTCAAGAGACCCAGTACTTC. Amino acids: CASSRTSGRQETQYF.

This clonotype has at least ten counts. The chain uses TRBV7-8 and TRBJ2-1, with TRBD1 identical over 10 bases. The CDR3 is 15 residues long. CDR1 and CDR2 (germline): SGHVS, FQNEAQ. J was trimmed by 7 bases and V by 5 bases; bases with no gene match: 8. The CDR3: CASSVPGQGRNEQFF. CDR3 sequence (DNA): TGTGCCAGCAGCGTTCCGGGACAGGGGAGGAATGAGCAGTTCTTC.

This chain joins TRBV2 and TRBJ1-6; 10 bases are a match to TRBD1. This CDR3 contains 14 residues. The germline gives CDR1 SNHLY, CDR2 FYNNEI. With 8 bases clipped from V and 11 bases from J, the junction kept 9 bases outside the gene matches. The CDR3 reads CASVPGQGFTPLHF. The CDR3 DNA sequence: TGTGCCAGCGTACCGGGACAGGGGTTTACACCCCTCCACTTT. Supplemented by reference TRBV2 and TRBJ1-6, the full variable domain reads EPEVTQTPSHQVTQMGQEVILRCVPISNHLYFYWYRQILGQKVEFLVSFYNNEISEKSEIFDDQFSVERPDGSNFTLKIRSTKLEDSAMYFCASVPGQGFTPLHFGNGTRLTVT.

The chain employs TRBV12-3 or TRBV12-4 and TRBJ1-1; tentatively, D is TRBD1 (6 bases). V shed 6 bases and J shed 2 bases, with 16 bases lying between them. The CDR3 runs 15 residues. The CDR3 nucleotides read TGTGCCAGCAGCTTAACCGGGACACCAAACACTGAAGCTTTCTTT. This codes for CASSLTGTPNTEAFF.

V is TRBV20-1 and J is TRBJ2-5; possibly TRBD1 for D (5 bases). Germline CDR1 DFQATT, CDR2 SNEGSKA (reference sequence). Trimming removed 0 bases from V and 5 bases from J, with 16 bases in between. This CDR3 has 15 residues. The CDR3 protein is CSARDPREVGETQYF. Written as DNA, the CDR3 is TGCAGTGCTAGAGATCCCAGGGAAGTTGGGGAGACCCAGTACTTC.

V usage is TRBV6-2 or TRBV6-3 and J usage is TRBJ2-2, with TRBD2 as a possible D gene (5 bases). The germline V gene encodes CDR1 MNHEY and CDR2 SVGEGT. V was clipped by 4 bases and J by 0 bases, with 12 bases between them. The CDR3 has 16 residues. This CDR3 is CASSFKRTSNTGELFF. The CDR3 region has the DNA TGTGCCAGCAGTTTTAAGCGGACCTCGAACACCGGGGAGCTGTTTTTT.

This chain's CDR3 is CASSYSGGATYETQYF. CDR3 DNA: TGTGCCAGCAGTTACAGCGGGGGGGCAACCTATGAGACCCAGTACTTC. V is TRBV6-2 or TRBV6-3 and J is TRBJ2-5; 10 bases are shared with TRBD2. Germline V lookup: CDR1 MNHEY, CDR2 SVGEGT. The CDR3 has 16 amino acids. Trimming took 2 bases from V and 5 from J; bases not matched to a gene: 8.

In its sample, this clonotype was seen a few times. This chain connects TRBV3-1 to TRBJ2-1; D gene ambiguous. This CDR3 comprises 15 residues. Germline V lookup: CDR1 LGHDT, CDR2 YNNKEL (reference sequence). V lost 3 bases and J 9 bases, leaving 18 bases between the germline ends. The CDR3 sequence: CASSHKGQLHGEQFF. In nucleotides, the CDR3 is TGTGCCAGCAGCCATAAGGGCCAGCTACACGGTGAGCAGTTCTTC.

A few counts support this clonotype. The chain combines TRBV7-9 with TRBJ1-1; D is possibly TRBD1 (6 bases). CDR1 and CDR2 from the germline V gene are SEHNR and FQNEAQ (reference sequence). V lost 5 bases to trimming and J lost 7 bases, with 23 bases between them. This CDR3 has 16 amino acids. The DNA for the CDR3 is TGTGCCAGCAGCGACCCCCCAGGACAGTGGGGTGATGAAGCTTTCTTT. It is translated as CASSDPPGQWGDEAFF. Supplemented by reference TRBV7-9 and TRBJ1-1, the full variable domain reads DTGVSQNPRHKITKRGQNVTFRCDPISEHNRLYWYRQTLGQGPEFLTYFQNEAQLEKSRLLSDRFSAERPKGSFSTLEIQRTEQGDSAMYLCASSDPPGQWGDEAFFGQGTRLTVV.

This clonotype was counted between two and nine times. The V and J genes are TRBV28 and TRBJ1-4; 7 positions match TRBD1. The J segment lost 0 bases and the V segment lost 10 bases, leaving 5 bases of the junction unmatched. This CDR3 region has 14 residues. Germline assignment: CDR1 MDHEN and CDR2 SYDVKM. CDR3 sequence (DNA): TGTGCCATCGGGACAGCCGCAACTAATGAAAAACTGTTTTTT. It specifies CAIGTAATNEKLFF.

There are a few counts of this clonotype. The J gene is TRBJ1-5, the V gene TRBV6-5, with D uncertain. The CDR3 sequence is 15 residues long. Germline V lookup: CDR1 MNHEY, CDR2 SVGAGI. V lost 2 bases and J 0 bases, leaving 8 bases between the germline ends. In DNA form, the CDR3 reads TGTGCCAGCAGTTACACGGGGAATAGCAATCAGCCCCAGCATTTT. Protein: CASSYTGNSNQPQHF.

V and J are TRBV5-4 and TRBJ2-5; the D is unclear. Germline V gene data show CDR1 as SGHNT and CDR2 as YYREEE (reference sequence). The ends were cut back, 3 bases at V and 7 bases at J, with 10 bases in the middle. This CDR3 spans 12 amino acids. In nucleotides, the CDR3 is TGTGCCAGCAGCTCGGTCTATGGGACCCAGTACTTC. Amino acid sequence: CASSSVYGTQYF.

J is TRBJ2-3 and V is TRBV6-1; D is uncertain. Trimming shortened V by 6 bases and J by 3 bases, and 16 bases separated the two germline ends. Germline loops: CDR1 MNHNS, CDR2 SASEGT. This CDR3 is 15 amino acids long. The CDR3 DNA sequence: TGTGCCAGCAGGCCAGGAGACTCGATAACAGATACGCAGTATTTT. Translation: CASRPGDSITDTQYF.

V is TRBV25-1 and J is TRBJ2-7, with a weak D call TRBD2 (5 bases). Deletions cut 1 base from V and 7 bases from J, with 20 bases between. This CDR3 is 16 amino acids long. Germline values: CDR1 MGHDK, CDR2 SYGVNS. The CDR3 nucleotides read TGTGCCAGCAGTGAATGCGGGCAGGTACCAACCAGGGAGCAGTACTTC. Residues: CASSECGQVPTREQYF.

This clonotype was picked up many times. The V call is TRBV10-3, the J call TRBJ2-3, with 7 positions matching TRBD2. The germline gives CDR1 ENHRY, CDR2 SYGVKD. With 4 bases clipped from V and 3 bases from J, the junction kept 10 bases outside the gene matches. This CDR3 contains 16 residues. The DNA for the CDR3 is TGTGCCATCAGTGGCAACGGGGCGGGGGAAACAGATACGCAGTATTTT. Its protein product is CAISGNGAGETDTQYF.

With respect to this clonotype: One end of the junction is discordant with germline, which a read error may explain. CDR3 bases: TGCGCCATCAGCAATTTAGCGGCTACCCTTTCAGATACGCAGTATTTT. This gives the protein CAISNLAATLSDTQYF. The rearrangement uses TRBV5-1 and TRBJ2-3; maybe TRBD2 (6 bases). Germline V gene data show CDR1 as SGHRS and CDR2 as YFSETQ. The CDR3 is 16 amino acids.

This chain links TRBV10-3 with TRBJ1-5, with TRBD1 as a possible D gene (6 bases). CDR3 length: 16 amino acids. In germline, CDR1 is ENHRY, CDR2 SYGVKD. V was shortened by 0 bases and J by 7 bases, with 16 bases between the two germline ends. The CDR3 sequence is CAISESRGHLGQPQHF. The CDR3, as DNA: TGTGCCATCAGTGAGTCGAGGGGACACCTAGGGCAGCCCCAGCATTTT.